The clone carrying this T cell receptor (beta chain) was recorded many times. Antigen specificity is unknown. Amplification of TCR beta CDR3 regions used RNA as the template. A first-round RT-PCR of the TCR CDR3 used the HTBI primer set. TCRdb processed the multiplex PCR reads anew with MiXCR; each CDR3 protein has one entry. The table lists 640,000 or so distinct CDR3 sequences, roughly 14% of them singletons. Ophthalmopathy patients had moderate-to-severe active disease, CAS ≥3, NOSPECS ≥4, and disease duration under 3 months. PBMCs were sourced from roughly 9.7 ml fresh peripheral blood. These data come from a study of T cells in Graves' hyperthyroidism and ophthalmopathy. Findings of the study overall: Stable hyperthyroidism and ophthalmopathy were separated using 13 V-J signatures.

Source material: blood. This TCR was sampled from a middle-aged woman with Graves' ophthalmopathy.

CDR3 DNA sequence: TGCAGTGCTAGTAGGGGGGGAGGGACCAGCAATCAGCCCCAGCATTTT. Its translation: CSASRGGGTSNQPQHF. V is TRBV20-1 and J is TRBJ1-5; D possibly corresponds to TRBD1 (6 bases). Between the trimmed V and J ends, which lost 3 bases and 1 base, there was a span of 16 bases. This CDR3 contains 16 residues. Germline values: CDR1 DFQATT, CDR2 SNEGSKA (reference sequence).